The clone carrying this T cell receptor (beta chain) was counted between two and nine times. Germline V gene data show CDR1 as SGHRS and CDR2 as YFSETQ. This CDR3 is built from 14 residues. The ends lost 4 bases at V and 4 bases at J; junction bases unmatched: 4. The data belong to a study of blood T cell repertoires in COVID-19. Methods used by the authors: The authors estimated nucleated cell counts from reference gene primer amplification. Sequenced by immunoSEQ multiplex PCR; TCRdb stores in-frame clones only, minus some. V, J and clone size are those of that table, while D and trimming were read from the DNA. The data contain about 160,000 clones, about 92% of them singletons.

The sequenced sample was peripheral blood. The J gene is TRBJ2-7, the V gene TRBV5-1; 11 nucleotides agree with TRBD2. This receptor was obtained from a man aged 55 to 69 with active or convalescent COVID-19. The CDR3 spells CASSLGLAEYEQYF. The DNA for the CDR3 is TGCGCCAGCAGCCTGGGACTAGCGGAATACGAGCAGTACTTC.